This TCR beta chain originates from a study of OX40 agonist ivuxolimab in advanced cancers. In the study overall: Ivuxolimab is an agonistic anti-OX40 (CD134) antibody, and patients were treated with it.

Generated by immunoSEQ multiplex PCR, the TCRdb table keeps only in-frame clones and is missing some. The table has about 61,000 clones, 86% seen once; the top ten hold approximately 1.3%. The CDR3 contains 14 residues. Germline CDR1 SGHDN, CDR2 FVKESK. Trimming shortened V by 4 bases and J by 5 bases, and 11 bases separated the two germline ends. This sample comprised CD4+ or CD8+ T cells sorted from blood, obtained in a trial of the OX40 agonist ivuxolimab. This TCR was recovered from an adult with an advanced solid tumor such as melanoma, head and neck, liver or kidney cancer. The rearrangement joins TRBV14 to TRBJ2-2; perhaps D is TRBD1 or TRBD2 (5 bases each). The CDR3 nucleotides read TGTGCCAGCAGCCTACGGTGGGGGACCGGGGAGCTGTTTTTT. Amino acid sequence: CASSLRWGTGELFF.